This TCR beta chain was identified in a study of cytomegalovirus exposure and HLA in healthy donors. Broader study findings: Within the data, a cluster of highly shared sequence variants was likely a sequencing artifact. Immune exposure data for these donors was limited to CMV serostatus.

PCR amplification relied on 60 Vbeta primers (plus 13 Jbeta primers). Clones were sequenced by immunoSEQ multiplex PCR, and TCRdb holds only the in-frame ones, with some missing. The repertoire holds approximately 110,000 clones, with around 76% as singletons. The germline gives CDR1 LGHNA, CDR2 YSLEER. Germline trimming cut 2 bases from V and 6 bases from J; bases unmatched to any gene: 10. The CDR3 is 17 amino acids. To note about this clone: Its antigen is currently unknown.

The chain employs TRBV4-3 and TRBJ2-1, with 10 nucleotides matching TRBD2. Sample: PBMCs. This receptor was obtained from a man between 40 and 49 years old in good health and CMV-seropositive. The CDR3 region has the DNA TGCGCCAGCAGCCAATATTTAGCGGGAGGATGGGGCAATGAGCAGTTCTTC. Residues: CASSQYLAGGWGNEQFF.